What follows are 4 T cell receptor beta chains derived from one specimen sequenced in a study of blood T cell repertoires in COVID-19. The repertoire was sequenced with immunoSEQ multiplex PCR; TCRdb's copy has only in-frame clones and lacks some. The sample includes about 110,000 clones, roughly 84% seen only once; the top ten take 5.5% to 8%. Sequenced: peripheral blood. Receptors were obtained from a woman aged 45-59 years with acute or convalescent COVID-19.

The chain is built from TRBV6-2 or TRBV6-3 and TRBJ1-2; D possibly corresponds to TRBD1 (6 bases). From germline, CDR1 is MNHEY and CDR2 SVGEGT. This CDR3 spans 11 amino acids. V was cut by 6 bases and J by 6 bases, with 8 bases left in between. The CDR3 coding sequence is TGTGCCAGCAGCAGACAGGATGGCTACACCTTC. Its translation is CASSRQDGYTF.

This chain connects TRBV7-9 to TRBJ2-2; D possibly corresponds to TRBD2 (5 bases). Trimming took 4 bases from V and 2 from J, leaving 8 bases between them. The CDR3 is made up of 14 amino acids. The germline CDR1 and CDR2 sequences are SEHNR and FQNEAQ (reference sequence). The CDR3 here is CASSYLANTGELFF. The CDR3 coding sequence is TGTGCCAGCAGCTACCTAGCCAACACCGGGGAGCTGTTTTTT.

The CDR3 protein is CASSQGNEQFF. The CDR3 DNA reads TGTGCCAGCAGCCAGGGGAATGAGCAGTTCTTC. The V and J genes are TRBV6-5 and TRBJ2-1, with a tentative D call TRBD1 (6 bases). This CDR3 comprises 11 residues. Germline V CDR1 and CDR2: MNHEY, SVGAGI. Deletions cut 6 bases from V and 7 bases from J, with 7 bases between.

The chain uses TRBV18 and TRBJ2-6, with 8 bases matching TRBD1. The CDR3 runs to 18 residues. CDR1 and CDR2 (germline): KGHSH, LQKENI. V dropped 1 base and J dropped 2; count of bases not matched to a gene: 7. This CDR3 is CASSPLGTGLPGANVLTF. The DNA of the CDR3 is TGTGCCAGCTCACCACTAGGGACAGGCCTCCCTGGGGCCAACGTCCTGACTTTC.